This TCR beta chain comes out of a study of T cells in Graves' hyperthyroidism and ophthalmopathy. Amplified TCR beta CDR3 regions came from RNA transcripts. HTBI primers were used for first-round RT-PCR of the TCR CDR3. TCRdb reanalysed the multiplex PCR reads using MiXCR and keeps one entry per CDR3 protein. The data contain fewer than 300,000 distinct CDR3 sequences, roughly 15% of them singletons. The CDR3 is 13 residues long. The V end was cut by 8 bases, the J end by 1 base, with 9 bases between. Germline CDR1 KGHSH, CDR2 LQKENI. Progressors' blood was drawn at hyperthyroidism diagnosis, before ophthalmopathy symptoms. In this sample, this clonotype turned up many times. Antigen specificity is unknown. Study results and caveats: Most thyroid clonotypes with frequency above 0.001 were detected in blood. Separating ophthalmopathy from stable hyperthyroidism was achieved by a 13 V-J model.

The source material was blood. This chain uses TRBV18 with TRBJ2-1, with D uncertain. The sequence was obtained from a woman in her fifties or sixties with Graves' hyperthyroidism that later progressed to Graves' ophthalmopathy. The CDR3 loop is CASRWASYNEQFF. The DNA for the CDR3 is TGTGCCAGCCGGTGGGCGTCCTACAATGAGCAGTTCTTC.